This T cell receptor (beta chain) was sequenced during a study of response to subunit inactivated influenza vaccine. TCRdb re-analysed the RT-PCR reads in MiXCR, keeping a single row per CDR3 protein. In the table there are 650,000 or so distinct CDR3 sequences, 11% to 15% of which are singletons. This CDR3 has 16 residues. CDR1 SGHVS and CDR2 FQNEAQ come from the germline V gene. With V trimmed by 4 bases and J by 3 bases, 6 bases remained unmatched. Sequences were derived from PBMCs from blood, sampled around 14 days before vaccination. The TCR originated in a man aged 50-60 years who received an inactivated influenza vaccine. This chain joins TRBV7-8 and TRBJ2-3, with 11 bases aligning to TRBD2. The CDR3 coding sequence is TGTGCCAGCAGCTATAGCGGGAGGGGGGTGACAGATACGCAGTATTTT. It is translated as CASSYSGRGVTDTQYF.